This T cell receptor (beta chain) originates from a study of cytotoxic CD8 clonotypes in ibrutinib-treated CLL (dated by TCRdb to 2020 to 2022). Study-level background: The cohort included more than 14 treatment-naive and under 13 relapsed/refractory patients; some 18 were IGHV unmutated. Partial responses were observed in roughly 24 patients and complete responses in 2; after a median follow-up of about 69 months, remission was maintained in 14 patients and progression was observed in some twelve. On average, each sample yielded 250,000 to 300,000 productive templates and around 100,000 productive rearrangements. Longitudinal samples were obtainable from about 30% of the 86 participants in the trial. Patients were still on ibrutinib when every remission and progressive disease sample was collected. Cryopreserved peripheral blood mononuclear cells were collected before treatment, at response, and at either disease progression or sustained remission. Response samples were taken after a median of 12 months on treatment, ranging from about 6 to 40 months. The investigation overall reported the following: Public clonotypes were found to be uncommon and were observed to contract or remain stable during treatment; the increase in clonality was shown to reflect expansion of private clonotypes at ibrutinib response. Lymph node repertoires were not examined, and the timing of sampling was not matched between patients in sustained remission and those whose disease progressed. Clonality rose at ibrutinib response, remained stable during sustained remission, and dropped back toward baseline at progression. At baseline, clonality was higher than in age-matched healthy donors and showed a strong correlation with circulating CD8+ T-cell counts.

The germline V gene gives CDR1 as SGHVS and CDR2 as FQNEAQ. V loses 4 bases, J loses 1 base, and the germline ends lie 9 bases apart. The CDR3 covers 14 residues, taking in both the cysteine and the phenylalanine. Of all the DNA, just the CDR3 is kept, 42 bases in frame from base 1. On this clone itself: It lacks a known antigen. Base qualities are not recorded, but no much larger clone differs from it by a single base.

The goal of deep resolution MiSeq sequencing was a depth between 1 in 1 million and 1 in 200,000 T cells, and coverage averaged 10x per clonotype. The immunoSEQ hsTCRB Kit was used to generate TCR beta libraries. On the study's bioinformatics: ImmunoSEQ Data Assistant and ImmunoSEQ Analyzer were used for data analysis, and V, D and J genes were assigned according to IMGT definitions. Clonality, which ranges from 0 to 1, was calculated by subtracting the normalized Shannon entropy of productive rearrangement frequencies from one. Only overrepresented clonotypes making up at least 0.05% of the repertoire of each patient were included in the public clonotype analysis. Repertoires from some twelve age-matched healthy donors in immuneACCESS were used as clonality controls. The immuneACCESS repertoire file appears here via TCRdb, limited to in-frame rearrangements. These files lack a portion of the clones; in checked studies, under half of the deficit traces to unresolved V genes, and the cause of the others is not known. The D gene and trimming were derived from the DNA, and the V and J assignments and clone size from that table. In this sample the table shows almost 250,000 clones, around three quarters of which occur a single time. The ten top clones hold roughly 15% of the sample.

The label giving this sample's time point can be read as: roughly 25 months on ibrutinib. Approximately 2 micrograms of genomic DNA were extracted from cryopreserved PBMCs for TCR beta library preparation. High-throughput TCR beta sequencing was performed on longitudinal blood samples from CLL patients receiving ibrutinib monotherapy. Patients were enrolled in a phase 2 open-label single-center ibrutinib monotherapy trial. The sample in question was PBMCs, obtained after 24 months of ibrutinib treatment. The rearrangement combines TRBV7-8 with TRBJ2-3, with no confidently assigned D gene. This TCR came from a human donor with chronic lymphocytic leukemia. The nucleotide sequence reads TGTGCCAGCAGCTCTTCCCGGGGCACAGATACGCAGTATTTT. Translated, it reads CASSSSRGTDTQYF.